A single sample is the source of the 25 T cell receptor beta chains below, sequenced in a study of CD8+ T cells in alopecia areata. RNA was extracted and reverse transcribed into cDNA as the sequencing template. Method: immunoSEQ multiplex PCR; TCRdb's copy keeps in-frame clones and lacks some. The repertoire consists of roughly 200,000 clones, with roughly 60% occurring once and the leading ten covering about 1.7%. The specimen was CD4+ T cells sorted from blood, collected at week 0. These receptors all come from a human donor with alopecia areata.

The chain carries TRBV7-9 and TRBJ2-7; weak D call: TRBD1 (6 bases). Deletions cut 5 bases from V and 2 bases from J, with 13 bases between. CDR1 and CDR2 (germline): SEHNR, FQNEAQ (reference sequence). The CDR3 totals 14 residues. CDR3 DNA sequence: TGTGCCAGCAGCCCAAACAGGGTCCCCTACGAGCAGTACTTC. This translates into CASSPNRVPYEQYF.

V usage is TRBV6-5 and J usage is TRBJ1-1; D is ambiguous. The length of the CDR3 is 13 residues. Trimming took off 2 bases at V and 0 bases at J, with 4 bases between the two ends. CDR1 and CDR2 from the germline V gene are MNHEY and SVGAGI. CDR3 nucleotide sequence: TGTGCCAGCAGTTACACGATGAACACTGAAGCTTTCTTT. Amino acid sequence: CASSYTMNTEAFF.

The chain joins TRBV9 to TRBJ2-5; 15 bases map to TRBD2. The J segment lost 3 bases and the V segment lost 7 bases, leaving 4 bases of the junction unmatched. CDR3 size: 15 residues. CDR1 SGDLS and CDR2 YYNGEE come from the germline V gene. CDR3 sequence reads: CASGTSGGPEETQYF. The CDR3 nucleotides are TGTGCCAGCGGGACTAGCGGGGGGCCGGAAGAGACCCAGTACTTC.

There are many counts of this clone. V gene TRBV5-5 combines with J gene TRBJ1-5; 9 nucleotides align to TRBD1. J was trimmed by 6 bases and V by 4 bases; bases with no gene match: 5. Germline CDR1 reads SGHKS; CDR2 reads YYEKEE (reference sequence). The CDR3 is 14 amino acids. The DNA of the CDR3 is TGTGCCAGCAGCGGGGGACAGGGACGTCAGCCCCAGCATTTT. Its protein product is CASSGGQGRQPQHF.

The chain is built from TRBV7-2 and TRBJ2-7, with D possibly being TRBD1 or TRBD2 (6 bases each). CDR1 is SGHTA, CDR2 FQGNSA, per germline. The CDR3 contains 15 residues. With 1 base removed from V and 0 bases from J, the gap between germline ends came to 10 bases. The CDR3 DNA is TGTGCCAGCAGCTTAGTAGGGGGGAGCTCCTACGAGCAGTACTTC. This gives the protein CASSLVGGSSYEQYF. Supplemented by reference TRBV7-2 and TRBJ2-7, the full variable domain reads GAGVSQSPSNKVTEKGKDVELRCDPISGHTALYWYRQSLGQGLEFLIYFQGNSAPDKSGLPSDRFSAERTGGSVSTLTIQRTQQEDSAVYLCASSLVGGSSYEQYFGPGTRLTVT.

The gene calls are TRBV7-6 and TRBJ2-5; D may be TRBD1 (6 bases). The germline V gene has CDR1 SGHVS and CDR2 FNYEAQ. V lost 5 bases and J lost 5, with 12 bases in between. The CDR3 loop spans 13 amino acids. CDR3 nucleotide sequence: TGTGCCAGCAGCCTCGGACAGATCGAGACCCAGTACTTC. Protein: CASSLGQIETQYF.

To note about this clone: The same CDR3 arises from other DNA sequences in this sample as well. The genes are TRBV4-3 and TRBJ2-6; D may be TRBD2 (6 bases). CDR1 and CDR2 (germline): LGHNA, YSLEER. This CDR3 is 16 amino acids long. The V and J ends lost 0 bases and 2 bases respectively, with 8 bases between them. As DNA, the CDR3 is TGCGCCAGCAGCCAAGAGGGGGGAACTGGGGCCAACGTCCTGACTTTC. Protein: CASSQEGGTGANVLTF.

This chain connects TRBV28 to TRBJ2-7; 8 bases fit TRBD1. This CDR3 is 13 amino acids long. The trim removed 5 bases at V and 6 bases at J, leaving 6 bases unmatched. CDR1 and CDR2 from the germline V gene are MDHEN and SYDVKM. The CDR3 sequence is CASSAIQGGEQYF. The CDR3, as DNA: TGTGCCAGCAGTGCAATACAGGGGGGCGAGCAGTACTTC. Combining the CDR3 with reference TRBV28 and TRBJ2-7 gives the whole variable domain DVKVTQSSRYLVKRTGEKVFLECVQDMDHENMFWYRQDPGLGLRLIYFSYDVKMKEKGDIPEGYSVSREKKERFSLILESASTNQTSMYLCASSAIQGGEQYFGPGTRLTVT.

CDR3 sequence: CASSLGQGEGYTF. The CDR3 DNA reads as TGTGCCAGCTCCCTGGGACAGGGTGAAGGCTACACCTTC. The rearrangement uses TRBV18 and TRBJ1-2, with 9 bases that match TRBD1. Germline-derived CDR1 and CDR2 are KGHSH and LQKENI. J was trimmed by 8 bases and V by 6 bases; bases with no gene match: 7. This CDR3 is built from 13 residues. The variable domain in full, with the rest retrieved from reference TRBV18 and TRBJ1-2, is NAGVMQNPRHLVRRRGQEARLRCSPMKGHSHVYWYRQLPEEGLKFMVYLQKENIIDESGMPKERFSAEFPKEGPSILRIQQVVRGDSAAYFCASSLGQGEGYTFGSGTRLTVV.

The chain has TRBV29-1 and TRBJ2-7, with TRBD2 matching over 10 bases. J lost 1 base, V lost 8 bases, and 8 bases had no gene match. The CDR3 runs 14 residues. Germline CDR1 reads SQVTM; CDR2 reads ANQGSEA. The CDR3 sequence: CSFVAGGTSYEQYF. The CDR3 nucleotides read TGCAGCTTCGTAGCGGGGGGAACATCCTACGAGCAGTACTTC.

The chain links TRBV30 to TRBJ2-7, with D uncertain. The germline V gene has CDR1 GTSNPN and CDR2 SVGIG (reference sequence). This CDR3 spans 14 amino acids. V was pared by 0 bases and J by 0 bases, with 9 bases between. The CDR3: CAWSVRDTSYEQYF. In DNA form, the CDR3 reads TGTGCCTGGAGTGTTAGAGACACCTCCTACGAGCAGTACTTC.

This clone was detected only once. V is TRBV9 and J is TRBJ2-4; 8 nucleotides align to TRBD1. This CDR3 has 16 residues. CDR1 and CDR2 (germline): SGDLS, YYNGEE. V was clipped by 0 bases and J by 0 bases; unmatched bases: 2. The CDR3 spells CASSVGQGIAKNIQYF. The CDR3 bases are TGTGCCAGCAGCGTAGGACAGGGGATAGCCAAAAACATTCAGTACTTC.

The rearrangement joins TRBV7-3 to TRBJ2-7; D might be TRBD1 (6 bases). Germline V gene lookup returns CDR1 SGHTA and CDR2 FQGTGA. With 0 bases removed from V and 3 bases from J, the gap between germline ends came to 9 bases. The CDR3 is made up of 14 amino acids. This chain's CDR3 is CASSLTGQNYEQYF. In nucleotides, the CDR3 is TGTGCCAGCAGCTTAACGGGACAAAACTACGAGCAGTACTTC. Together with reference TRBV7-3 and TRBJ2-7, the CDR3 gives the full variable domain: GAGVSQTPSNKVTEKGKYVELRCDPISGHTALYWYRQSLGQGPEFLIYFQGTGAADDSGLPNDRFFAVRPEGSVSTLKIQRTERGDSAVYLCASSLTGQNYEQYFGPGTRLTVT.

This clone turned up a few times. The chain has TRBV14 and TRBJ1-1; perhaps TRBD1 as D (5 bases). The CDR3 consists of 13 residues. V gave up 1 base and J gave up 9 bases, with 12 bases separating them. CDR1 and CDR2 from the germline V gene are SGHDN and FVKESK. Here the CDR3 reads CASSQGTRKKAFF. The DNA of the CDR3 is TGTGCCAGCAGCCAAGGGACAAGAAAAAAAGCTTTCTTT.

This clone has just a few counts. The CDR3 DNA is TGTGCCAGCAGCCCTCGTCATCGCATTCAGTACTTC. This sequence encodes CASSPRHRIQYF. The chain carries TRBV2 and TRBJ2-4; D is undetermined. V was trimmed by 6 bases and J by 9 bases, leaving 12 bases between them. From germline, CDR1 is SNHLY and CDR2 FYNNEI. The CDR3 contains 12 residues. Full variable domain (rest looked up from reference TRBV2 and TRBJ2-4): EPEVTQTPSHQVTQMGQEVILRCVPISNHLYFYWYRQILGQKVEFLVSFYNNEISEKSEIFDDQFSVERPDGSNFTLKIRSTKLEDSAMYFCASSPRHRIQYFGAGTRLSVL.

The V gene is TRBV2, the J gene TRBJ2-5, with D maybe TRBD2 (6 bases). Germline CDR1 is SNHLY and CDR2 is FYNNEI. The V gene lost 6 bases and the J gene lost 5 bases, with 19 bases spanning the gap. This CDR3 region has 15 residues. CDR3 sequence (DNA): TGTGCCAGCAGCGAGAGGGACTTGTTGCGGGAGACCCAGTACTTC. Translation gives CASSERDLLRETQYF. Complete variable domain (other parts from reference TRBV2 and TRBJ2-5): EPEVTQTPSHQVTQMGQEVILRCVPISNHLYFYWYRQILGQKVEFLVSFYNNEISEKSEIFDDQFSVERPDGSNFTLKIRSTKLEDSAMYFCASSERDLLRETQYFGPGTRLLVL.

CDR3 nucleotides: TGTGCCTGGAGTGTACGGAAACAGGGGAATCAGCCCCAGCATTTT. Translated: CAWSVRKQGNQPQHF. V usage is TRBV30 and J usage is TRBJ1-5, with TRBD1 matching 7 bases. CDR3 length equals 15 residues. The trim removed 0 bases at V and 4 bases at J, leaving 6 bases unmatched. Germline CDR1 reads GTSNPN; CDR2 reads SVGIG (reference sequence).

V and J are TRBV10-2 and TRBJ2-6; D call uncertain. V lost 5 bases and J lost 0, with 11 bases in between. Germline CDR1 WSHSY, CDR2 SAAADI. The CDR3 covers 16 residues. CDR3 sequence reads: CASSLTGGSGANVLTF. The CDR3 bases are TGCGCCAGCAGTTTAACGGGCGGCTCTGGGGCCAACGTCCTGACTTTC.

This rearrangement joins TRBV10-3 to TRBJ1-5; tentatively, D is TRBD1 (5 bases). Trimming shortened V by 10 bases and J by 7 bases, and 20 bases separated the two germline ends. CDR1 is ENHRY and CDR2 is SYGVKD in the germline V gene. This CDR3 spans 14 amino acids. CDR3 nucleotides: TGTGCCACCCAGGCGGGGCTAGGATTGCAGCCCCAGCATTTT. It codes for CATQAGLGLQPQHF.

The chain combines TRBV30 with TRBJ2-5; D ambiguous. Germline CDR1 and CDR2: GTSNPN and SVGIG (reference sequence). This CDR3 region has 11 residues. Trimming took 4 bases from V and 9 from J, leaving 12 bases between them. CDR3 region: CAWTLPGAQYF. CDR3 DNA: TGTGCCTGGACCCTCCCTGGGGCCCAGTACTTC. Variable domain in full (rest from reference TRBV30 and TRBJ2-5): SQTIHQWPATLVQPVGSPLSLECTVEGTSNPNLYWYRQAAGRGLQLLFYSVGIGQISSEVPQNLSASRPQDRQFILSSKKLLLSDSGFYLCAWTLPGAQYFGPGTRLLVL.

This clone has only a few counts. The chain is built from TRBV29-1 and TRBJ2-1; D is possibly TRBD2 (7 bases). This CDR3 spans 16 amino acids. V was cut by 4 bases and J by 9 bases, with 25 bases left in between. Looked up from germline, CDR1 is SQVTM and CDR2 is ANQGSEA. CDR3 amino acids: CSVVVRGGLLTSEQFF. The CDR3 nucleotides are TGCAGCGTTGTGGTGCGCGGGGGCCTATTAACGAGTGAGCAGTTCTTC.

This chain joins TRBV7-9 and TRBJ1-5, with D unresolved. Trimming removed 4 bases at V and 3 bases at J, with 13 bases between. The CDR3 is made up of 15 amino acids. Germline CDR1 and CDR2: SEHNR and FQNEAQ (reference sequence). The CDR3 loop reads CASSSGLTYNQPQHF. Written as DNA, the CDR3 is TGTGCCAGCAGCTCGGGCCTAACTTACAATCAGCCCCAGCATTTT.

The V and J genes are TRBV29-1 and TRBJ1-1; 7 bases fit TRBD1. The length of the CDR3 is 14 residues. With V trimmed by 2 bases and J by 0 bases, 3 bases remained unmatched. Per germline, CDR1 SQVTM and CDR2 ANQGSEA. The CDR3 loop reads CSVETGVMNTEAFF. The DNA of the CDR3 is TGCAGCGTTGAAACAGGGGTCATGAACACTGAAGCTTTCTTT.

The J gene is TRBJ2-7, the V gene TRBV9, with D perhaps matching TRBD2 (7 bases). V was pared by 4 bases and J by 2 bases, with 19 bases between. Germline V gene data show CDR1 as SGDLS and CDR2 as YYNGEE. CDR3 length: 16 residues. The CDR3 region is CASSSTGAGAPYEQYF. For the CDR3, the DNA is TGTGCCAGCAGCAGTACTGGGGCGGGGGCCCCCTACGAGCAGTACTTC.

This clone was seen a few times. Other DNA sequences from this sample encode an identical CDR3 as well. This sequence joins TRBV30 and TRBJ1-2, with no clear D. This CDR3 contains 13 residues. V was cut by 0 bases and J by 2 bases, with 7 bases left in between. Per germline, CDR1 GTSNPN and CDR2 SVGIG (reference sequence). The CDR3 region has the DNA TGTGCCTGGAGTGTACTAGGGAACTATGGCTACACCTTC. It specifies CAWSVLGNYGYTF. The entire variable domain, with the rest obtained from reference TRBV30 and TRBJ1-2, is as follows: SQTIHQWPATLVQPVGSPLSLECTVEGTSNPNLYWYRQAAGRGLQLLFYSVGIGQISSEVPQNLSASRPQDRQFILSSKKLLLSDSGFYLCAWSVLGNYGYTFGSGTRLTVV.